The clone carrying this TCR beta chain was detected once. In each case, RNA was isolated and then reverse transcribed into cDNA as the sequencing template. TCRdb's table, derived via immunoSEQ multiplex PCR, lists solely in-frame clones and lacks some. Among about 150,000 clones listed, around half were seen once. This entry is derived from a study of CD8+ T cells in alopecia areata. The V end lost 4 bases, the J end lost 6 bases, and 12 bases lay between the germline ends. Germline CDR1 reads SQVTM; CDR2 reads ANQGSEA. This CDR3 has 12 residues. Patients with alopecia areata provided lesional scalp punch biopsies as well as peripheral blood. Using a FACSAria, the CD4+ and CD8+ T cells were sorted from the PBMCs.

The chain joins TRBV29-1 to TRBJ1-1, with D maybe TRBD1 (6 bases). The sample consisted of CD8+ T cells sorted from blood, taken at week 0. The sequence derives from a human donor with alopecia areata. CDR3 in DNA: TGCAGCGTTGTCGAAGGGGGTTCTGAAGCTTTCTTT. Protein product: CSVVEGGSEAFF.